This T cell receptor beta chain is drawn from a study of CD8 T cells in Susac syndrome. The RNA input was roughly 0.45 to 1 ug, and it was reverse transcribed with random hexamers. Using its own MiXCR run on the immunoSEQ multiplex PCR reads, TCRdb lists one record per CDR3 protein. Here the sample spans 150,000 to 200,000 distinct CDR3 sequences, 85% to 95% being singletons. The clonotype originates from a human donor in good health. The sequencing sample was made of CD4+ T cells from PBMCs.

CDR3 in amino acids: CSASEFTLYGYTF. The CDR3 coding sequence is TGCAGTGCTAGTGAGTTCACCCTCTATGGCTACACCTTC. The chain couples TRBV20-1 to TRBJ1-2, with no clear D. The CDR3 consists of 13 residues. Trimming pared 3 bases from V and 4 bases from J, leaving 12 bases between. CDR1 is DFQATT and CDR2 is SNEGSKA in the germline V gene (reference sequence).